A single sample is the source of the 9 T cell receptor beta chains below, sequenced in a study of spatial heterogeneity in lung cancer. TCRdb called the 5' RACE reads again in MiXCR, with one record for every CDR3 protein. The profile covers about 2,000 distinct CDR3 sequences, with approximately 6.3% appearing a single time and 13% taken by the ten largest. Time point in this sample: sample taken at primary tumor resection. Sample: normal lung tissue next to the tumor, taken at surgery. The receptor source for this set is a male donor with early-stage non-small cell lung cancer.

This clonotype is labeled as medium-sized. The gene calls are TRBV3-1 and TRBJ2-5; possibly TRBD1 for D (6 bases). Germline values: CDR1 LGHDT, CDR2 YNNKEL (reference sequence). V was pared by 4 bases and J by 2 bases, with 11 bases between. This CDR3 region has 14 residues. CDR3 nucleotide sequence: TGTGCCAGCAGCCTGAGAGGGGGACAAGAGACCCAGTACTTC. Translating gives CASSLRGGQETQYF.

By sample share, this clonotype is medium-sized. J is TRBJ2-5 and V is TRBV4-3, with 7 bases fitting TRBD2. The CDR3 has 15 residues. Germline lookup yields CDR1 LGHNA and CDR2 YSLEER. V was clipped by 1 base and J by 4 bases; unmatched bases: 6. Here the CDR3 DNA reads TGCGCCAGCAGCCAAGTAGTGTCGGGAGGAGAGACCCAGTACTTC. Its translation is CASSQVVSGGETQYF.

Within the sample, this clonotype is medium-sized (0.01 to 0.1%). The rearrangement uses TRBV28 and TRBJ2-2, with D hard to call. The CDR3 length is 15 residues. The germline V and J ends were trimmed by 5 bases and 0 bases, with 10 bases remaining between them. The germline V gene has CDR1 MDHEN and CDR2 SYDVKM. The CDR3 sequence is CASSRDLSNTGELFF. The DNA for the CDR3 is TGTGCCAGCAGTCGAGATCTATCGAACACCGGGGAGCTGTTTTTT.

The rearrangement joins TRBV7-6 to TRBJ2-5, with D hard to call. The V and J ends lost 4 bases and 7 bases respectively, with 7 bases between them. From germline, CDR1 is SGHVS and CDR2 FNYEAQ. The CDR3 spans 11 residues. Here the CDR3 DNA reads TGTGCCAGCAGCTCCTCTCGGACCCAGTACTTC. Encoded protein: CASSSSRTQYF.

About this clonotype: A junction boundary mismatches the germline segment, possibly from a read error. The V gene is TRBV7-7, the J gene TRBJ2-3; no clear D gene. Germline V gene lookup returns CDR1 SSHAT and CDR2 FNYEAQ (reference sequence). CDR3 length equals 14 residues. The CDR3 is CASSLNFATDTQYF. CDR3 DNA sequence: TGTGCTAGCAGCTTAAATTTTGCCACAGATACGCAGTATTTT.

This clonotype is labeled as medium-sized (0.01 to 0.1%). The chain has TRBV11-2 and TRBJ2-3, with TRBD1 as a possible D gene (6 bases). In germline, CDR1 is SGHAT, CDR2 FQNNGV. The V gene lost 3 bases and the J gene lost 3 bases, with 13 bases spanning the gap. The CDR3 sequence is 15 residues long. In DNA, the CDR3 is TGTGCCAGCAGCTTCACAGGGACGGCAACAGATACGCAGTATTTT. It encodes CASSFTGTATDTQYF.

This clonotype ranks as medium-sized. The J gene is TRBJ1-5, the V gene TRBV19, with 10 nucleotides matching TRBD1. V lost 5 bases, J lost 4 bases, and 5 bases stayed unmatched. Germline V CDR1 and CDR2: LNHDA, SQIVND (reference sequence). The CDR3 loop spans 15 amino acids. CDR3 in DNA: TGTGCCAGTAGTCTCCAGGGACAGGGGAATCAGCCCCAGCATTTT. It encodes CASSLQGQGNQPQHF.

Within the sample, this clonotype is medium-sized (0.01 to 0.1%). The chain carries TRBV2 and TRBJ2-7, with D possibly TRBD2 on 5 matching bases. CDR1 is SNHLY, CDR2 FYNNEI, per germline. V was trimmed by 2 bases and J by 9 bases, leaving 14 bases between them. This CDR3 contains 13 residues. The CDR3 sequence: CASSERVHRGQYF. As DNA, the CDR3 is TGTGCCAGCAGTGAACGGGTCCACCGGGGGCAGTACTTC. Together with reference TRBV2 and TRBJ2-7, the CDR3 gives the full variable domain: EPEVTQTPSHQVTQMGQEVILRCVPISNHLYFYWYRQILGQKVEFLVSFYNNEISEKSEIFDDQFSVERPDGSNFTLKIRSTKLEDSAMYFCASSERVHRGQYFGPGTRLTVT.

This clonotype was counted only a few times. The chain employs TRBV5-1 and TRBJ2-7, with 10 bases matching TRBD1. The germline V gene has CDR1 SGHRS and CDR2 YFSETQ. V lost 4 bases, J lost 4 bases, and 11 bases stayed unmatched. The CDR3 is 16 residues long. CDR3 sequence (DNA): TGCGCCAGCAGCCCGGTACCGGGACAGGGGATGTACGAGCAGTACTTC. It specifies CASSPVPGQGMYEQYF.